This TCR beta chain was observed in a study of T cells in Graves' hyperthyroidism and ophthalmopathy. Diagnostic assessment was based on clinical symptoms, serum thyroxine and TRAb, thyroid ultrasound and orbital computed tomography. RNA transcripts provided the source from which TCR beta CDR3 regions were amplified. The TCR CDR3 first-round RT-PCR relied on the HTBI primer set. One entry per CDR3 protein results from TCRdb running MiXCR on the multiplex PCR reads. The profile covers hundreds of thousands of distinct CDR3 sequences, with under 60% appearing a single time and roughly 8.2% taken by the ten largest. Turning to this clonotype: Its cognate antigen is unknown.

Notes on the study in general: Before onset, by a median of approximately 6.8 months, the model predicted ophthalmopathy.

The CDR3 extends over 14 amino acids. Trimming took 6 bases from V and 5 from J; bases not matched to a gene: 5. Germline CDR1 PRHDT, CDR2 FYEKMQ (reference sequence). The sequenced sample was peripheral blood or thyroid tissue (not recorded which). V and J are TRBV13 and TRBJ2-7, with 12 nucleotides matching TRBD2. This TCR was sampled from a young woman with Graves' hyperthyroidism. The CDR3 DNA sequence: TGTGCCAGCAGTTTGACTAGCGGGAGAAACGAGCAGTACTTC. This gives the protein CASSLTSGRNEQYF.